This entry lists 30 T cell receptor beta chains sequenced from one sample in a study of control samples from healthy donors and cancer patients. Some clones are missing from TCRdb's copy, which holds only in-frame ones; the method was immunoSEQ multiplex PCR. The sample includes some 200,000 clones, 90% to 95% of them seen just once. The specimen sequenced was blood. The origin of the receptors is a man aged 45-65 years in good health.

CDR3 bases: TGTGCCAGCAGAAACGGCGGACATCGCAGTTCACCCCTCCACTTT. As protein: CASRNGGHRSSPLHF. V and J are TRBV25-1 and TRBJ1-6, with a weak D call TRBD1 (5 bases). Germline values: CDR1 MGHDK, CDR2 SYGVNS. The CDR3 extends over 15 amino acids. V was pared by 6 bases and J by 9 bases, with 18 bases between.

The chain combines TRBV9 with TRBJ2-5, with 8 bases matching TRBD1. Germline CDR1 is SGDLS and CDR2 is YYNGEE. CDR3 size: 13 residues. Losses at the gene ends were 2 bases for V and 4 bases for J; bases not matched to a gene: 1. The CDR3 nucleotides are TGTGCCAGCAGCGTCAGGGGGCGAGAGACCCAGTACTTC. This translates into CASSVRGRETQYF.

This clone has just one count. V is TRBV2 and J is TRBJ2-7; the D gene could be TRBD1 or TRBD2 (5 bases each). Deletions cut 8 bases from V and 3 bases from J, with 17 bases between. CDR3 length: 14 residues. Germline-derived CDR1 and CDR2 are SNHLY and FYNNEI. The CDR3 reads CASHRDGWNYEQYF. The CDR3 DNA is TGTGCCAGCCACCGGGACGGATGGAACTACGAGCAGTACTTC.

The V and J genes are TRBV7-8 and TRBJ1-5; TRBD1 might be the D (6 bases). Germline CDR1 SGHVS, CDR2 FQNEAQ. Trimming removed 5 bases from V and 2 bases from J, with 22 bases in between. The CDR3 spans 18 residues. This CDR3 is CASSQGIGGGRGNQPQHF. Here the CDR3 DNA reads TGTGCCAGCAGCCAGGGAATAGGGGGAGGGAGGGGCAATCAGCCCCAGCATTTT. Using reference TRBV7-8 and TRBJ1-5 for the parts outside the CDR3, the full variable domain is GAGVSQSPRYKVAKRGQDVALRCDPISGHVSLFWYQQALGQGPEFLTYFQNEAQLDKSGLPSDRFFAERPEGSVSTLKIQRTQQEDSAVYLCASSQGIGGGRGNQPQHFGDGTRLSIL.

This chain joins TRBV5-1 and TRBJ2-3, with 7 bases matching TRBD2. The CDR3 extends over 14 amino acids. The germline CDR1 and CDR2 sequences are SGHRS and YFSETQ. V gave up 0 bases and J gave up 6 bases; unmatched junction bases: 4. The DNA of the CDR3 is TGCGCCAGCAGCTTGGAGTTCGGGAGGGATACGCAGTATTTT. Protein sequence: CASSLEFGRDTQYF.

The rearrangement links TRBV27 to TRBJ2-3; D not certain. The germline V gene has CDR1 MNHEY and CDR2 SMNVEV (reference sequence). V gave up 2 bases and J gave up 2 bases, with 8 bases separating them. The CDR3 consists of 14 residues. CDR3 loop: CASSLGGVTDTQYF. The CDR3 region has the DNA TGTGCCAGCAGTTTAGGTGGTGTCACAGATACGCAGTATTTT.

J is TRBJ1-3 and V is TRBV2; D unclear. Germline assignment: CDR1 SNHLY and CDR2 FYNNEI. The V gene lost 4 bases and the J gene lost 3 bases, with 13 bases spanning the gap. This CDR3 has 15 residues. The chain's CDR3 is CASSAEGVIGNTIYF. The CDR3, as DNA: TGTGCCAGCAGTGCGGAGGGTGTGATTGGAAACACCATATATTTT.

CDR3 bases: TGTGCCAGCAGCCAGGGAGCGGGGGGGCCTGCAGATACGCAGTATTTT. Its translation is CASSQGAGGPADTQYF. This sequence joins TRBV4-2 and TRBJ2-3; TRBD2 matches 10 bases. This CDR3 has 16 amino acids. Germline CDR1 is LGHNA and CDR2 is YNFKEQ. Unmatched junction bases numbered 7, after V lost 3 bases and J lost 4 bases.

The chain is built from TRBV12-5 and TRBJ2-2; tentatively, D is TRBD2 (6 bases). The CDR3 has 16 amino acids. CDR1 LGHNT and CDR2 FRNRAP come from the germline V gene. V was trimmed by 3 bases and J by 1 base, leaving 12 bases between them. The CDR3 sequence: CASGLGGARNTGELFF. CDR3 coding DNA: TGTGCTAGTGGTTTAGGCGGGGCCCGGAACACCGGGGAGCTGTTTTTT.

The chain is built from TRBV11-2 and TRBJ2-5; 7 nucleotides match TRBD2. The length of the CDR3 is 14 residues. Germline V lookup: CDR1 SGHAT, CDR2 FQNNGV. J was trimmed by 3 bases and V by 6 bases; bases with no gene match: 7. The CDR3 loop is CASRPSGGEETQYF. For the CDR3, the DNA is TGTGCCAGCAGGCCTTCGGGGGGTGAAGAGACCCAGTACTTC.

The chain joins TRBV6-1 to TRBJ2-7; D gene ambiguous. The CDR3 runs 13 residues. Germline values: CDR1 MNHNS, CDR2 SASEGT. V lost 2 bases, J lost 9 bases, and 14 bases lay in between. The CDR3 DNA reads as TGTGCCAGCAGTGAAAGTGCCTTTTTGGGGCAGTACGTC. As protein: CASSESAFLGQYV.

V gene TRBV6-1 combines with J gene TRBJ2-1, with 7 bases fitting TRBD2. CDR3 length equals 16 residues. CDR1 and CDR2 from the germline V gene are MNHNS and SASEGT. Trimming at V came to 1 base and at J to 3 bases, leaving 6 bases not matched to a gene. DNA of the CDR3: TGTGCCAGCAGTGAAGAGGCGGGGGACGACTACAATGAGCAGTTCTTC. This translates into CASSEEAGDDYNEQFF.

The CDR3 bases are TGTGCCAGCAGTAACCGACAGGGAAGGTCTGGGGCCAACGTCCTGACTTTC. Amino acids: CASSNRQGRSGANVLTF. The chain couples TRBV28 to TRBJ2-6, with 7 bases aligning to TRBD1. This CDR3 contains 17 residues. The V gene end was trimmed by 5 bases and the J gene end by 1 base; junction bases not matched to a gene: 8. Germline V gene data show CDR1 as MDHEN and CDR2 as SYDVKM.

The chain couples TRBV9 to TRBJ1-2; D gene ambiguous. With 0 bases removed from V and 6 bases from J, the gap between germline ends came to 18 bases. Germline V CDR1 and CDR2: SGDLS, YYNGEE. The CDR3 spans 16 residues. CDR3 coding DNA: TGTGCCAGCAGCGTAGTAGCGAGGCCTAAAACAGATGGCTACACCTTC. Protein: CASSVVARPKTDGYTF.

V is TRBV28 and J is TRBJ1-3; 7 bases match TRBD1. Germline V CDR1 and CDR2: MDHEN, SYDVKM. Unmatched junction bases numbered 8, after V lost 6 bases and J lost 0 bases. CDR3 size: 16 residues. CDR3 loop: CASRLRGQISGNTIYF. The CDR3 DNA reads TGTGCCAGCAGATTAAGGGGGCAAATCTCTGGAAACACCATATATTTT.

The CDR3 here is CASSLEAENIQYF. In DNA, the CDR3 is TGCGCCAGCAGCTTGGAGGCAGAAAACATTCAGTACTTC. J is TRBJ2-4 and V is TRBV5-1, with no clear D. The CDR3 extends over 13 amino acids. V lost 0 bases, J lost 5 bases, and 6 bases lay in between. Germline lookup yields CDR1 SGHRS and CDR2 YFSETQ.

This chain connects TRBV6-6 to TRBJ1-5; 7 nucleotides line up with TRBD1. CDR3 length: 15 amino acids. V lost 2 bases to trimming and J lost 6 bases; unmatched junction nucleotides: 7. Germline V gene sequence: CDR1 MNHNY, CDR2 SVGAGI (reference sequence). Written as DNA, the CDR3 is TGTGCCAGCAGTTACCTGACAGGGCCGGGTCAGCCCCAGCATTTT. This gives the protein CASSYLTGPGQPQHF.

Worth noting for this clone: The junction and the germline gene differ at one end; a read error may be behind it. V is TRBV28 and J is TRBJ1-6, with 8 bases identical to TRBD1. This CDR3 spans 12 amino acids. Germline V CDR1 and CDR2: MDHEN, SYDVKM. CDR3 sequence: CASSLYGTGDFF. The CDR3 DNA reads TGTGCCAGCAGTTTATACGGGACAGGTGACTTCTTT.

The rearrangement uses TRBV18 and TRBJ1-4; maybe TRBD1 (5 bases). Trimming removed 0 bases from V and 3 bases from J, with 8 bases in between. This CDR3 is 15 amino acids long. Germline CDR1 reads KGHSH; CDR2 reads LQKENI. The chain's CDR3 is CASSPPGLANEKLFF. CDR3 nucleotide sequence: TGTGCCAGCTCACCACCGGGACTGGCTAATGAAAAACTGTTTTTT. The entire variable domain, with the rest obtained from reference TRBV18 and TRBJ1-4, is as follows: NAGVMQNPRHLVRRRGQEARLRCSPMKGHSHVYWYRQLPEEGLKFMVYLQKENIIDESGMPKERFSAEFPKEGPSILRIQQVVRGDSAAYFCASSPPGLANEKLFFGSGTQLSVL.

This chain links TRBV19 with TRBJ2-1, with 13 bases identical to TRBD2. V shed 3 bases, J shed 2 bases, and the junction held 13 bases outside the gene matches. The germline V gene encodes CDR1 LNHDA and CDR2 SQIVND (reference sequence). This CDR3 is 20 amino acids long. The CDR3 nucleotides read TGTGCCAGTAGTATCCGGACTAGCGGGGGATCTGGTTCCACCTACAATGAGCAGTTCTTC. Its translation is CASSIRTSGGSGSTYNEQFF.

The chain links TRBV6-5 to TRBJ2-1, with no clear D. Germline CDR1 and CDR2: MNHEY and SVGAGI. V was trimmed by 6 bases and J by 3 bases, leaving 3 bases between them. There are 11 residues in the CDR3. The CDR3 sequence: CASSFYNEQFF. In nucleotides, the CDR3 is TGTGCCAGCAGCTTCTACAATGAGCAGTTCTTC.

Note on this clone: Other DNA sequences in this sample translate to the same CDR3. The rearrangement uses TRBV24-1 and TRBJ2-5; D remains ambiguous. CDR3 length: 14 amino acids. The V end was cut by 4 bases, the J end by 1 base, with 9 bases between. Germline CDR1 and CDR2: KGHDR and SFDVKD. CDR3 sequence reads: CATSDSGLQETQYF. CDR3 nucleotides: TGTGCCACCAGTGACTCCGGTCTCCAAGAGACCCAGTACTTC.

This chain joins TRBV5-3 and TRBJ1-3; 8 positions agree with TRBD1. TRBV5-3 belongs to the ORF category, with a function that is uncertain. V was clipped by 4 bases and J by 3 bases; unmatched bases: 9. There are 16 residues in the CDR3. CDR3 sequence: CARSAGLTGVGNTIYF. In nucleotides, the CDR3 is TGTGCCAGAAGCGCCGGACTGACAGGGGTTGGAAACACCATATATTTT.

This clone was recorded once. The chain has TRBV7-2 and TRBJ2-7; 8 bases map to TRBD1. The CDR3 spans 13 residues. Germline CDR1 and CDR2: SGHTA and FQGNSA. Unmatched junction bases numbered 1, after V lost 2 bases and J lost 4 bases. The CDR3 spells CASSLRTGYEQYF. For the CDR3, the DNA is TGTGCCAGCAGCTTAAGGACAGGGTACGAGCAGTACTTC.

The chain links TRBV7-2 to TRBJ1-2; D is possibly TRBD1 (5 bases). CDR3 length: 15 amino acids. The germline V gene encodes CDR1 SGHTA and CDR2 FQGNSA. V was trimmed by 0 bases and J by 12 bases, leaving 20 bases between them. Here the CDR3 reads CASSLAPIPQGEDTF. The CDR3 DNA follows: TGTGCCAGCAGCTTAGCCCCAATCCCCCAGGGAGAAGACACCTTC.

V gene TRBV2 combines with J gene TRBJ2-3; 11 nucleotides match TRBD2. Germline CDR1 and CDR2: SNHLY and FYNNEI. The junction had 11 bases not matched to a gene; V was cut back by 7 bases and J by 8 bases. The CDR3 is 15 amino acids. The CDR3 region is CASTEGLAGGTTQYF. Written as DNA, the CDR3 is TGTGCCAGCACCGAAGGGTTAGCGGGGGGGACTACGCAGTATTTT.

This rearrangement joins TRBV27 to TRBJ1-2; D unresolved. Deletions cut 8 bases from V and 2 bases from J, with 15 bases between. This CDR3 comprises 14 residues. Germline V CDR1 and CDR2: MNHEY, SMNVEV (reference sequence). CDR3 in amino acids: CASAPQWVNYGYTF. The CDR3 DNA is TGTGCCAGCGCCCCCCAGTGGGTAAACTATGGCTACACCTTC.

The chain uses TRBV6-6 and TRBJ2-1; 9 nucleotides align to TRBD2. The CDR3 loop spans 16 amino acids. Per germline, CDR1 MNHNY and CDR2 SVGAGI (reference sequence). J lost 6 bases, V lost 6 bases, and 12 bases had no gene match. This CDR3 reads CASRESSGGWFNEQFF. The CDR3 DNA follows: TGTGCCAGCAGGGAAAGTAGCGGGGGATGGTTCAATGAGCAGTTCTTC.

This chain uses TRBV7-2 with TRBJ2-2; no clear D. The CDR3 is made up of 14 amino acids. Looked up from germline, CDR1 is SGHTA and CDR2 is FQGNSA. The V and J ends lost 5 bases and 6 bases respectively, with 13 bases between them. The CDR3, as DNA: TGTGCCAGCAGCCCCTCCCCTGCGGCCGGGGAGCTGTTTTTT. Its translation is CASSPSPAAGELFF.

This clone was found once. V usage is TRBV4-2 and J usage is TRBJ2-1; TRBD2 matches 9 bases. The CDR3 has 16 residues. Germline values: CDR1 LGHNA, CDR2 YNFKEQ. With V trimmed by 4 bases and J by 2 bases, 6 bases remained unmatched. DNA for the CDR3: TGTGCCAGCAGCCTAGGCAGCGGGGGGACCTACAATGAGCAGTTCTTC. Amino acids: CASSLGSGGTYNEQFF.